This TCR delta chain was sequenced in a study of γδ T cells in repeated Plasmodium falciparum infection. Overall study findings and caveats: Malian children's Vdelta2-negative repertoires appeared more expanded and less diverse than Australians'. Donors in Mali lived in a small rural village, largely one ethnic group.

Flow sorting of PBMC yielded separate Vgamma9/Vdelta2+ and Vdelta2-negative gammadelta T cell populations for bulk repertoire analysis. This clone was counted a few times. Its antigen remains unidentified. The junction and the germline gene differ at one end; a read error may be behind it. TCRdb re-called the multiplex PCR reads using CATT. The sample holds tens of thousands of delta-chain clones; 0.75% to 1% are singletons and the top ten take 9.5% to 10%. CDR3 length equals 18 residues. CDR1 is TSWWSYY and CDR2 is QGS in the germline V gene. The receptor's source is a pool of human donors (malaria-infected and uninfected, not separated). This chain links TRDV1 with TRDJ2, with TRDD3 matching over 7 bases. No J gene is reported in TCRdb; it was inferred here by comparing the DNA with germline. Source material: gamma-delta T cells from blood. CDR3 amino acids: CALGECWNVGEATALLFF. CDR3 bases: TGTGCTCTTGGGGAATGCTGGAATGTGGGGGAAGCGACAGCACTACTCTTCTTT.